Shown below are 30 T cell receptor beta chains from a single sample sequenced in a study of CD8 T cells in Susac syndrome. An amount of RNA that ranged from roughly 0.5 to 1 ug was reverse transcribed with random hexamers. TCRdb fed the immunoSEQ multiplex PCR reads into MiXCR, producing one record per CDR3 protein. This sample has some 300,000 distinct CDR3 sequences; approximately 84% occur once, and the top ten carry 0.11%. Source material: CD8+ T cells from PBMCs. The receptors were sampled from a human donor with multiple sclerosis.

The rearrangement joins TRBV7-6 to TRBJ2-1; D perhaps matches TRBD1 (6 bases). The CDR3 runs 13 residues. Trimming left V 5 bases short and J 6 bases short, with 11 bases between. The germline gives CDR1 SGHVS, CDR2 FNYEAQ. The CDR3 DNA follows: TGTGCCAGCAGCCAGGGGTCGGTCAATGAGCAGTTCTTC. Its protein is CASSQGSVNEQFF.

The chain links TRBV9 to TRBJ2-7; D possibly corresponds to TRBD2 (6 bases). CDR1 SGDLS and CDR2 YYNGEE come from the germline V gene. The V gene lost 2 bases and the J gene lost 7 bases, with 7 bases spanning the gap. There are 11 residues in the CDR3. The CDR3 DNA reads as TGTGCCAGCAGCGTGGGGAGGGAGCAGTACTTC. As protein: CASSVGREQYF. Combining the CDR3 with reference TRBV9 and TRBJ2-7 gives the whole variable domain DSGVTQTPKHLITATGQRVTLRCSPRSGDLSVYWYQQSLDQGLQFLIQYYNGEERAKGNILERFSAQQFPDLHSELNLSSLELGDSALYFCASSVGREQYFGPGTRLTVT.

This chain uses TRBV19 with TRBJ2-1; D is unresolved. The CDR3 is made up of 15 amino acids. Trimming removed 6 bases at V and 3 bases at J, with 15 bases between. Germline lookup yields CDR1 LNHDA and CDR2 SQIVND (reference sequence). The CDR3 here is CASSHGPLLYNEQFF. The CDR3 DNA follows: TGTGCCAGTAGCCATGGGCCCCTCCTCTACAATGAGCAGTTCTTC.

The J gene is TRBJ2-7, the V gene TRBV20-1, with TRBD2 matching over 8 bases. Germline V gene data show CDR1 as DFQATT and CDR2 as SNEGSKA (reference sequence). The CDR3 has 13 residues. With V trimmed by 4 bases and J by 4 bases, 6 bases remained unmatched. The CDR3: CSAKAGDRYEQYF. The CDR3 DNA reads TGCAGTGCTAAAGCGGGGGATCGTTACGAGCAGTACTTC.

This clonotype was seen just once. CDR3 loop: CSVEGSGPETQYF. CDR3 DNA: TGCAGCGTTGAAGGATCAGGGCCCGAGACCCAGTACTTC. V usage is TRBV29-1 and J usage is TRBJ2-5, with D maybe TRBD1 (5 bases). V dropped 1 base and J dropped 5 bases, with 11 bases sitting between them. The germline gives CDR1 SQVTM, CDR2 ANQGSEA. The CDR3 covers 13 residues.

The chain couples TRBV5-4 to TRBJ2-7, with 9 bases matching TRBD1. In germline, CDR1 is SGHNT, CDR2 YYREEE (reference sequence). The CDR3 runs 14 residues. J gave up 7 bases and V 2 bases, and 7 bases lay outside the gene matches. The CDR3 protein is CASSFRDRDREQYF. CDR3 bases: TGTGCCAGCAGCTTCCGGGACAGGGATCGAGAGCAGTACTTC.

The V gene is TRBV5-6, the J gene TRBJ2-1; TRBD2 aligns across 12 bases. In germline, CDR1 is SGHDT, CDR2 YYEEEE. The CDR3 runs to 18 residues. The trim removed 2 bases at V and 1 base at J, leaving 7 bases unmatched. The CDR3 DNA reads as TGTGCCAGCAGCTTAGGACTAGCGGGGTTAACATCCTACAATGAGCAGTTCTTC. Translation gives CASSLGLAGLTSYNEQFF. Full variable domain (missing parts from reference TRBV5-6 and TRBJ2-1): DAGVTQSPTHLIKTRGQQVTLRCSPKSGHDTVSWYQQALGQGPQFIFQYYEEEERQRGNFPDRFSGHQFPNYSSELNVNALLLGDSALYLCASSLGLAGLTSYNEQFFGPGTRLTVL.

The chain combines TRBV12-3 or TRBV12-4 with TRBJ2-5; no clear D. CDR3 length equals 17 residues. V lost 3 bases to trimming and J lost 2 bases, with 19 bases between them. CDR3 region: CASSLTGGGTSQETQYF. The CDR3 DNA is TGTGCCAGCAGTTTGACGGGCGGCGGTACGTCTCAAGAGACCCAGTACTTC.

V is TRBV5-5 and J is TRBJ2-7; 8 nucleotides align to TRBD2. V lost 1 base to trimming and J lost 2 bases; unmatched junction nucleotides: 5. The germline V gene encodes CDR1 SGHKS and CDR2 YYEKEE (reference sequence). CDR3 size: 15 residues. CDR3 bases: TGTGCCAGCAGCTTGCTGAGCGGGGGCCCCTACGAGCAGTACTTC. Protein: CASSLLSGGPYEQYF. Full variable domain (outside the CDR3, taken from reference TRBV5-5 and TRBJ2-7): DAGVTQSPTHLIKTRGQQVTLRCSPISGHKSVSWYQQVLGQGPQFIFQYYEKEERGRGNFPDRFSARQFPNYSSELNVNALLLGDSALYLCASSLLSGGPYEQYFGPGTRLTVT.

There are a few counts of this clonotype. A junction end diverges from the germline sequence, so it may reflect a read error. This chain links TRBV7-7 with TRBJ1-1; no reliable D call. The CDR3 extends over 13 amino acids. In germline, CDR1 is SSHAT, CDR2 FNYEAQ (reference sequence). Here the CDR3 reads CASSFDIGSEAFF. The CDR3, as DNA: TGTGCTAGCAGCTTTGACATCGGCAGCGAAGCTTTCTTT.

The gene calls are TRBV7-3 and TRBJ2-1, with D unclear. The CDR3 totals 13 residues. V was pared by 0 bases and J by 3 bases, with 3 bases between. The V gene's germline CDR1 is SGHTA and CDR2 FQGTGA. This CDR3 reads CASSLTHYNEQFF. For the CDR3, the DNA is TGTGCCAGCAGCTTAACGCACTACAATGAGCAGTTCTTC.

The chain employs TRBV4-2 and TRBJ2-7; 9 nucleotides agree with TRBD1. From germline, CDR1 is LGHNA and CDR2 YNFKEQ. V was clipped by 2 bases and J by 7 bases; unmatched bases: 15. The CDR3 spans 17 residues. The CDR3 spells CASSQLTGTGTSEEQYF. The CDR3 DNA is TGTGCCAGCAGCCAACTCACCGGGACAGGGACCTCTGAGGAGCAGTACTTC.

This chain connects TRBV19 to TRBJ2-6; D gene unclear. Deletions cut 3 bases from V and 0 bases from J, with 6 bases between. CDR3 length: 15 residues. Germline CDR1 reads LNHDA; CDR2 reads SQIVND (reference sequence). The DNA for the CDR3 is TGTGCCAGTAGTATTACGACCTCTGGGGCCAACGTCCTGACTTTC. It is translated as CASSITTSGANVLTF.

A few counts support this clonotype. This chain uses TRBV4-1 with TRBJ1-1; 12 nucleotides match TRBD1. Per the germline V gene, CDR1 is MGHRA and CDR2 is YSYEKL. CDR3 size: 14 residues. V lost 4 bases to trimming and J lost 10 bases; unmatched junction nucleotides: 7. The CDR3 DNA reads TGCGCCAGCAGCCCCGGGACAGGGGGCGGTGGAGCTTTCTTT. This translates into CASSPGTGGGGAFF.

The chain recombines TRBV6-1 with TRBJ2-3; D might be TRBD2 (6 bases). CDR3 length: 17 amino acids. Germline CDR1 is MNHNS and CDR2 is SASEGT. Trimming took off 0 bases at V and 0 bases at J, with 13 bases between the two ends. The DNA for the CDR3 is TGTGCCAGCAGTGAAGCCCCATCGACTAGAAGCACAGATACGCAGTATTTT. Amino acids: CASSEAPSTRSTDTQYF.

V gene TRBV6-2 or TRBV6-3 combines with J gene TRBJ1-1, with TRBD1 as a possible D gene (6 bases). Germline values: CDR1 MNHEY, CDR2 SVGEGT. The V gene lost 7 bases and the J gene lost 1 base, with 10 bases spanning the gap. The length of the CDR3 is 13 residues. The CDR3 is CASTQGGNTEAFF. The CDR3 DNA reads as TGTGCCAGCACCCAAGGGGGGAACACTGAAGCTTTCTTT.

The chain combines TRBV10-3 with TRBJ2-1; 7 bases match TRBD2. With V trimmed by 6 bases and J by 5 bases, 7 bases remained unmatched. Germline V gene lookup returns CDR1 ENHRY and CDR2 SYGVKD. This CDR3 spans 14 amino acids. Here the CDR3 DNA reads TGTGCCATCAGAGGCGGGAGAACCAACAATGAGCAGTTCTTC. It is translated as CAIRGGRTNNEQFF.

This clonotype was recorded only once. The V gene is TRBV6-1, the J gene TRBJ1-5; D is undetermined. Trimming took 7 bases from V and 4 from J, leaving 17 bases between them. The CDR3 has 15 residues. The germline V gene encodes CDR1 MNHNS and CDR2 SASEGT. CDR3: CASTRKAPSNQPQHF. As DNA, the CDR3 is TGTGCCAGCACCCGAAAGGCGCCTTCAAATCAGCCCCAGCATTTT.

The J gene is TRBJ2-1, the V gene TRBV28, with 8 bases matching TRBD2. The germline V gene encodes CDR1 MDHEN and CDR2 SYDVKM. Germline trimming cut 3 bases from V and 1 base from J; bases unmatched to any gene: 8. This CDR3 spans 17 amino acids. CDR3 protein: CASSFSGTRRSYNEQFF. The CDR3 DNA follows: TGTGCCAGCAGTTTTTCCGGGACTAGGAGGTCCTACAATGAGCAGTTCTTC.

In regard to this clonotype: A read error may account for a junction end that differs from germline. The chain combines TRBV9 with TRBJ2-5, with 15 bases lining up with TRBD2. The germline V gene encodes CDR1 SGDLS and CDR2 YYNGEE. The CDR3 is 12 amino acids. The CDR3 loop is CASSPGLAGGHF. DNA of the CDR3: TGTGCCAGCAGCCCCGGACTAGCGGGAGGGCACTTC.

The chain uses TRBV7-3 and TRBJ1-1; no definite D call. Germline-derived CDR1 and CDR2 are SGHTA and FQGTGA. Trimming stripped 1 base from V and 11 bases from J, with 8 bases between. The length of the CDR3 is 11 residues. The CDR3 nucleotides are TGTGCCAGCAGCTTAAACGGAACGGCTTTCTTT. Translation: CASSLNGTAFF.

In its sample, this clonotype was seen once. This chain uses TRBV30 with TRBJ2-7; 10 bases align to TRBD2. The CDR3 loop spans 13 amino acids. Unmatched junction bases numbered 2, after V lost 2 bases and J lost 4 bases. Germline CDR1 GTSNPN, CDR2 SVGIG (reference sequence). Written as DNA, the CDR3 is TGTGCCTGGAGTATGACTAGCGGGTACGAGCAGTACTTC. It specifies CAWSMTSGYEQYF.

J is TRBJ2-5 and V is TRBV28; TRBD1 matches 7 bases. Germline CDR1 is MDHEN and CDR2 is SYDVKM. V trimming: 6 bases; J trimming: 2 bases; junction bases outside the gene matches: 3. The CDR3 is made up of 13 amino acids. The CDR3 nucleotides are TGTGCCAGCAGGGCGACAGGGCAAGAGACCCAGTACTTC. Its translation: CASRATGQETQYF. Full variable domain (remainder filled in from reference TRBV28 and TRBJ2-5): DVKVTQSSRYLVKRTGEKVFLECVQDMDHENMFWYRQDPGLGLRLIYFSYDVKMKEKGDIPEGYSVSREKKERFSLILESASTNQTSMYLCASRATGQETQYFGPGTRLLVL.

CDR3 in DNA: TGCGCCAGCAGCCCCGGACTAAATGATGAGCAGTTCTTC. The encoded protein is CASSPGLNDEQFF. V is TRBV5-1 and J is TRBJ2-1; maybe TRBD2 (6 bases). V shed 4 bases and J shed 8 bases, with 13 bases lying between them. This CDR3 has 13 residues. Germline loops: CDR1 SGHRS, CDR2 YFSETQ.

As DNA, the CDR3 is TGTGCCAGCAGTTACTCCACAGGGCCCTACGAGCAGTACTTC. This sequence encodes CASSYSTGPYEQYF. The V and J genes are TRBV6-5 and TRBJ2-7; tentative D call: TRBD1 (6 bases). V gave up 0 bases and J gave up 2 bases, with 8 bases separating them. The germline gives CDR1 MNHEY, CDR2 SVGAGI. The CDR3 is 14 amino acids.

The CDR3 loop is CASSLREGLNEQYF. CDR3 bases: TGTGCCAGCAGTTTACGGGAGGGCCTTAACGAGCAGTACTTC. The genes are TRBV12-3 or TRBV12-4 and TRBJ2-7; 8 positions agree with TRBD2. J was trimmed by 5 bases and V by 2 bases; bases with no gene match: 5. The CDR3 extends over 14 amino acids.

CDR3 bases: TGTGCCAGCAGCTTATATCAGGCATCTGGAAACACCATATATTTT. The encoded protein is CASSLYQASGNTIYF. The V call is TRBV7-9, the J call TRBJ1-3, with unresolved D. Between the trimmed V and J ends, which lost 2 bases and 1 base, there was a span of 9 bases. Germline values: CDR1 SEHNR, CDR2 FQNEAQ (reference sequence). The CDR3 is 15 residues long.

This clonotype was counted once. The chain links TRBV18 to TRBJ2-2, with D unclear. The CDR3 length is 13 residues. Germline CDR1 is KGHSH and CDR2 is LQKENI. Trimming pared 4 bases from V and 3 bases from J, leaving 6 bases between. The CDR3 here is CASSRPHTGELFF. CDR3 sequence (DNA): TGTGCCAGCTCACGACCGCACACCGGGGAGCTGTTTTTT.

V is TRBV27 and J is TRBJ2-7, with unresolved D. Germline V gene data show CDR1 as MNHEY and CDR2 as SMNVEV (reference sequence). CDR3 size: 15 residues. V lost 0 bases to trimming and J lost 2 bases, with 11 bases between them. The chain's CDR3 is CASSLSRDLTYEQYF. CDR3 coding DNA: TGTGCCAGCAGTTTATCGCGCGATCTCACCTACGAGCAGTACTTC.

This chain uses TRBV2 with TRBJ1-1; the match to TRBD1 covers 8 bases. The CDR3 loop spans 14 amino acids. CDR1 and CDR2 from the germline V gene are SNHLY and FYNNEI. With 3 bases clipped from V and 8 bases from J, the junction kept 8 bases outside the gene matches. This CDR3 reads CASSDPRDRREAFF. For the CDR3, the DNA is TGTGCCAGCAGTGACCCCCGGGACAGGCGCGAAGCTTTCTTT.